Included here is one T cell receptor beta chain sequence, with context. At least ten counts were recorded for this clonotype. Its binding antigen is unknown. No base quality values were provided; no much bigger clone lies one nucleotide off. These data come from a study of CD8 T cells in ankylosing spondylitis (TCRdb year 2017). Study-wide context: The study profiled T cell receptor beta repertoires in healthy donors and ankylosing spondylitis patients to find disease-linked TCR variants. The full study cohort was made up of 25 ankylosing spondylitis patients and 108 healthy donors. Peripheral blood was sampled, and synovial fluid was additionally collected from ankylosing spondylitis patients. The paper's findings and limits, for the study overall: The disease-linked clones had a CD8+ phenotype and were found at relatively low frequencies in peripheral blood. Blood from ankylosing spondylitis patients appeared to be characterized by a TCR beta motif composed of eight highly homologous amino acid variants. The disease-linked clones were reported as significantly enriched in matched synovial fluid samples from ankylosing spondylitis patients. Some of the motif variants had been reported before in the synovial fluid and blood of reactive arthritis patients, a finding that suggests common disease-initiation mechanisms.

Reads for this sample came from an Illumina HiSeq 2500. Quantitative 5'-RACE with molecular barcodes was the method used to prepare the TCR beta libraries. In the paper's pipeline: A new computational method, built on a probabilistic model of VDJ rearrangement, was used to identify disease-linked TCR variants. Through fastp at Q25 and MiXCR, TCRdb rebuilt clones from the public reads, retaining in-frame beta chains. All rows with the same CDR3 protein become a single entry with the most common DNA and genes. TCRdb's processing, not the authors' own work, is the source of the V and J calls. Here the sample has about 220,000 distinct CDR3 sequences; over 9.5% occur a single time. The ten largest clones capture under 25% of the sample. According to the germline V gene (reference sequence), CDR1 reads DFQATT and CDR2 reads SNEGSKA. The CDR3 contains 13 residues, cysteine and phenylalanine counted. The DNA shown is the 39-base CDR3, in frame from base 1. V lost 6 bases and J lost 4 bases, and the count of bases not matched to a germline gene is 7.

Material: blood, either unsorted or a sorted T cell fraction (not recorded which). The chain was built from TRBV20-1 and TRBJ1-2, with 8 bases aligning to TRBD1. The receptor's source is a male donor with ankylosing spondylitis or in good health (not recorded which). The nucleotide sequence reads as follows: TGCAGTGCCCAGACAGGGGCGACCTATGGCTACACCTTC. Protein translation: CSAQTGATYGYTF.